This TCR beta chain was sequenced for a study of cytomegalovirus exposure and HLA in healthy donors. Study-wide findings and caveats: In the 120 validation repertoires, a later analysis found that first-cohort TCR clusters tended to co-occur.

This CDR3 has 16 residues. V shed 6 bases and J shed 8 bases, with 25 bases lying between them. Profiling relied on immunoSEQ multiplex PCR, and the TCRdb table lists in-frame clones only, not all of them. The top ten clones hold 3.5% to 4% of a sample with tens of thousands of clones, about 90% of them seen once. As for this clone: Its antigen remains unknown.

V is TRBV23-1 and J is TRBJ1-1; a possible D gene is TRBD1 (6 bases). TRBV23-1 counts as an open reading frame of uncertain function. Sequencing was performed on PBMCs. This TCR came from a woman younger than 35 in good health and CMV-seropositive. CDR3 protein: CASRYLCHRVTLEAFF. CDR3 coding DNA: TGCGCCAGCAGATATCTATGTCACAGGGTCACCCTCGAAGCTTTCTTT.